Presented here are 31 T cell receptor beta chains from one specimen sequenced in a study of CD8 T cells in Susac syndrome. Random hexamers were used to reverse transcribe an amount of about 0.45 to 1 ug RNA. TCRdb processed the immunoSEQ multiplex PCR reads anew with MiXCR; each CDR3 protein has one entry. The sample holds about 130,000 distinct CDR3 sequences, roughly 94% seen once. The sequenced sample was CD4+ T cells from PBMCs. The receptors were gathered from a human donor with multiple sclerosis.

V is TRBV7-3 and J is TRBJ2-7; possible D gene TRBD2, 7 bases. Germline loops: CDR1 SGHTA, CDR2 FQGTGA. V shed 1 base and J shed 4 bases, with 14 bases lying between them. The CDR3 totals 15 residues. CDR3 sequence reads: CASSLMAGAGYEQYF. CDR3 DNA sequence: TGTGCCAGCAGCTTAATGGCGGGGGCAGGGTACGAGCAGTACTTC.

The chain has TRBV12-3 or TRBV12-4 and TRBJ1-5; TRBD1 matches at 8 bases. The CDR3 contains 13 residues. Trimming cost V 7 bases and J 4 bases; bases outside gene matches: 3. The CDR3, as DNA: TGTGCCAGCAATGACAGGGGTAATCAGCCCCAGCATTTT. Translation: CASNDRGNQPQHF.

This clonotype was observed a single time. The chain recombines TRBV6-2 or TRBV6-3 with TRBJ2-7; possibly TRBD1 for D (6 bases). The V and J ends lost 8 bases and 0 bases respectively, with 14 bases between them. CDR1 is MNHEY and CDR2 is SVGEGT in the germline V gene. The CDR3 contains 14 residues. DNA of the CDR3: TGTGCCAGCGGCTTACAGGGATTCTCCTACGAGCAGTACTTC. This gives the protein CASGLQGFSYEQYF.

The rearrangement joins TRBV7-2 to TRBJ2-7; D possibly corresponds to TRBD1 (6 bases). From germline, CDR1 is SGHTA and CDR2 FQGNSA. Trimming took off 4 bases at V and 4 bases at J, with 14 bases between the two ends. The CDR3 is made up of 14 amino acids. The CDR3 DNA reads as TGTGCCAGCAGCTCAGGGGCGCCGTTATACGAGCAGTACTTC. This translates into CASSSGAPLYEQYF.

V gene TRBV30 combines with J gene TRBJ1-2; D remains unclear. This CDR3 has 13 residues. In germline, CDR1 is GTSNPN, CDR2 SVGIG (reference sequence). The V and J ends lost 1 base and 4 bases respectively, with 10 bases between them. The chain's CDR3 is CAWSARDVYGYTF. The CDR3 DNA follows: TGTGCCTGGAGTGCCCGAGACGTCTATGGCTACACCTTC.

This chain links TRBV7-8 with TRBJ2-7, with D perhaps TRBD2 (6 bases). Trimming removed 5 bases at V and 3 bases at J, with 14 bases between. Germline V gives CDR1 SGHVS, CDR2 FQNEAQ. This CDR3 spans 14 amino acids. The CDR3 region is CASSRGYVSYEQYF. DNA of the CDR3: TGTGCCAGCAGCCGGGGGTACGTTAGCTACGAGCAGTACTTC.

The chain uses TRBV11-1 and TRBJ2-7; D is unclear. The CDR3 contains 13 residues. V was shortened by 4 bases and J by 7 bases, with 14 bases between the two germline ends. Germline loops: CDR1 SGHAT, CDR2 FQDESV (reference sequence). Written as DNA, the CDR3 is TGTGCCAGCAGCTACACAGAGAACGGGGAGCAGTACTTC. Its protein product is CASSYTENGEQYF. Drawing the rest from reference TRBV11-1 and TRBJ2-7, the complete variable domain is EAEVAQSPRYKITEKSQAVAFWCDPISGHATLYWYRQILGQGPELLVQFQDESVVDDSQLPKDRFSAERLKGVDSTLKIQPAELGDSAMYLCASSYTENGEQYFGPGTRLTVT.

J is TRBJ2-2 and V is TRBV7-3, with D possibly TRBD2 on 5 matching bases. Germline CDR1 and CDR2: SGHTA and FQGTGA. V was shortened by 6 bases and J by 2 bases, with 16 bases between the two germline ends. CDR3 length equals 16 residues. The CDR3 bases are TGTGCCAGCAGGCCAATGACTATCCCAAACACCGGGGAGCTGTTTTTT. This gives the protein CASRPMTIPNTGELFF.

The chain recombines TRBV11-2 with TRBJ1-1, with no clear D. The CDR3 runs to 15 residues. Germline CDR1 is SGHAT and CDR2 is FQNNGV. Trimming left V 0 bases short and J 1 base short, with 9 bases between. The CDR3 loop reads CASSLEFRGNTEAFF. CDR3 DNA sequence: TGTGCCAGCAGCTTAGAGTTCCGGGGGAACACTGAAGCTTTCTTT.

This sequence joins TRBV6-4 and TRBJ1-1; the match to TRBD1 covers 9 bases. This CDR3 is built from 15 residues. Per the germline V gene, CDR1 is MRHNA and CDR2 is SNTAGT. Trimming took 3 bases from V and 8 from J; bases not matched to a gene: 10. The CDR3 reads CASSDSYRGRGEAFF. CDR3 coding DNA: TGTGCCAGCAGTGATTCGTACAGGGGGCGCGGCGAAGCTTTCTTT.

V gene TRBV7-9 combines with J gene TRBJ2-1, with 7 bases identical to TRBD2. J lost 6 bases, V lost 5 bases, and 10 bases had no gene match. The germline V gene encodes CDR1 SEHNR and CDR2 FQNEAQ (reference sequence). This CDR3 spans 15 amino acids. Here the CDR3 DNA reads TGTGCCAGCAGCCCGCGGGGGACTGAATTCAATGAGCAGTTCTTC. Protein sequence: CASSPRGTEFNEQFF. The whole variable domain, remainder taken from reference TRBV7-9 and TRBJ2-1, is DTGVSQNPRHKITKRGQNVTFRCDPISEHNRLYWYRQTLGQGPEFLTYFQNEAQLEKSRLLSDRFSAERPKGSFSTLEIQRTEQGDSAMYLCASSPRGTEFNEQFFGPGTRLTVL.

About this clonotype: The junction and the germline gene differ at one end; a read error may be behind it. The chain combines TRBV30 with TRBJ1-2; D is possibly TRBD1 (5 bases). The germline gives CDR1 GTSNPN, CDR2 SVGIG (reference sequence). The CDR3 sequence is 11 residues long. CDR3 protein: CAWRGLYGHTF. CDR3 in DNA: TGTGCCTGGAGGGGACTATATGGCCACACCTTC.

V is TRBV5-1 and J is TRBJ2-5, with TRBD1 matching over 7 bases. With V trimmed by 0 bases and J by 5 bases, 7 bases remained unmatched. Germline V gene sequence: CDR1 SGHRS, CDR2 YFSETQ. The CDR3 consists of 15 residues. The CDR3 reads CASSLGRQGGETQYF. The CDR3, as DNA: TGCGCCAGCAGCTTGGGCCGACAGGGCGGGGAGACCCAGTACTTC.

The chain employs TRBV29-1 and TRBJ1-2; a weak D match, TRBD1 (5 bases). From germline, CDR1 is SQVTM and CDR2 ANQGSEA. The length of the CDR3 is 11 residues. With 7 bases removed from V and 9 bases from J, the gap between germline ends came to 15 bases. The CDR3 bases are TGCAGCGCCCGAGGGGAGATGAGCTACACCTTC. Protein: CSARGEMSYTF.

The chain links TRBV6-2 or TRBV6-3 to TRBJ2-1; 11 positions agree with TRBD2. The CDR3 spans 15 residues. From germline, CDR1 is MNHEY and CDR2 SVGEGT. J lost 9 bases, V lost 4 bases, and 8 bases had no gene match. DNA of the CDR3: TGTGCCAGCAGTTCCAAACTAGCGGGAGTTGGTGAGCAGTTCTTC. Its translation is CASSSKLAGVGEQFF.

V is TRBV30 and J is TRBJ2-7, with D tentatively TRBD1 (6 bases). The germline V and J ends were trimmed by 0 bases and 7 bases, with 16 bases remaining between them. The CDR3 has 14 amino acids. CDR1 GTSNPN and CDR2 SVGIG come from the germline V gene (reference sequence). The CDR3 loop reads CAWSVWDKGPEQYF. CDR3 nucleotides: TGTGCCTGGAGTGTCTGGGACAAGGGCCCGGAGCAGTACTTC.

This chain connects TRBV12-3 or TRBV12-4 to TRBJ2-1; maybe TRBD2 (6 bases). The germline V and J ends were trimmed by 4 bases and 9 bases, with 10 bases remaining between them. The length of the CDR3 is 12 residues. CDR3 sequence (DNA): TGTGCCAGCAGTTCGGGGGTTCTTGAGCAGTTCTTC. It encodes CASSSGVLEQFF.

This sequence joins TRBV29-1 and TRBJ2-5; weak D call: TRBD1 (5 bases). This CDR3 comprises 12 residues. The V gene lost 2 bases and the J gene lost 5 bases, with 9 bases spanning the gap. Per germline, CDR1 SQVTM and CDR2 ANQGSEA. The CDR3: CSVERGRETQYF. CDR3 coding DNA: TGCAGCGTTGAAAGGGGTCGGGAGACCCAGTACTTC.

The chain is built from TRBV6-1 and TRBJ2-2; TRBD2 might be the D (7 bases). Trimming took 8 bases from V and 5 from J, leaving 21 bases between them. The length of the CDR3 is 16 residues. The V gene's germline CDR1 is MNHNS and CDR2 SASEGT. CDR3 residues: CASGLLGGGGTGELFF. In DNA, the CDR3 is TGTGCCAGCGGACTCCTAGGGGGAGGGGGGACCGGGGAGCTGTTTTTT.

The chain recombines TRBV12-3 or TRBV12-4 with TRBJ2-2; D possibly matches TRBD1 or TRBD2 (6 bases each). The CDR3 is 15 residues long. V was cut by 5 bases and J by 5 bases, with 15 bases left in between. The CDR3 sequence is CASSKKQGRTGELFF. CDR3 DNA: TGTGCCAGCAGTAAGAAGCAGGGGAGGACCGGGGAGCTGTTTTTT.

The chain recombines TRBV7-9 with TRBJ2-5, with 9 bases identical to TRBD1. This CDR3 region has 17 residues. Germline trimming cut 4 bases from V and 3 bases from J; bases unmatched to any gene: 12. Germline V gives CDR1 SEHNR, CDR2 FQNEAQ (reference sequence). The CDR3 loop reads CASSSFRDRDPEETQYF. The CDR3 nucleotides read TGTGCCAGCAGCTCATTCCGGGACAGGGATCCTGAAGAGACCCAGTACTTC. Using reference TRBV7-9 and TRBJ2-5 for the parts outside the CDR3, the full variable domain is DTGVSQNPRHKITKRGQNVTFRCDPISEHNRLYWYRQTLGQGPEFLTYFQNEAQLEKSRLLSDRFSAERPKGSFSTLEIQRTEQGDSAMYLCASSSFRDRDPEETQYFGPGTRLLVL.

The chain joins TRBV7-9 to TRBJ2-7; 10 bases agree with TRBD2. With V trimmed by 7 bases and J by 5 bases, 2 bases remained unmatched. Per the germline V gene, CDR1 is SEHNR and CDR2 is FQNEAQ (reference sequence). The CDR3 covers 12 residues. The CDR3, as DNA: TGTGCCAGCACTGGGACTAGCGACGAGCAGTACTTC. Its protein product is CASTGTSDEQYF.

The chain carries TRBV4-3 and TRBJ2-7; 10 nucleotides line up with TRBD2. V lost 3 bases, J lost 0 bases, and 8 bases stayed unmatched. The germline V gene has CDR1 LGHNA and CDR2 YSLEER. The CDR3 loop spans 17 amino acids. The CDR3 protein is CASSHLRSGGASYEQYF. In DNA form, the CDR3 reads TGCGCCAGCAGCCACCTCCGAAGCGGGGGGGCCTCCTACGAGCAGTACTTC.

The chain couples TRBV30 to TRBJ1-2; D is uncertain. This CDR3 has 12 amino acids. Trimming pared 3 bases from V and 3 bases from J, leaving 8 bases between. Germline CDR1 GTSNPN, CDR2 SVGIG (reference sequence). CDR3: CAWRDWDYGYTF. The CDR3 DNA reads TGTGCCTGGAGAGACTGGGACTATGGCTACACCTTC.

The chain joins TRBV5-1 to TRBJ1-1; D unclear. Trimming left V 0 bases short and J 0 bases short, with 6 bases between. Germline V CDR1 and CDR2: SGHRS, YFSETQ. The CDR3 contains 14 residues. The CDR3 DNA follows: TGCGCCAGCAGCTTGGCGTATATGAACACTGAAGCTTTCTTT. Its translation: CASSLAYMNTEAFF. The variable domain in full, completed from reference TRBV5-1 and TRBJ1-1, reads KAGVTQTPRYLIKTRGQQVTLSCSPISGHRSVSWYQQTPGQGLQFLFEYFSETQRNKGNFPGRFSGRQFSNSRSEMNVSTLELGDSALYLCASSLAYMNTEAFFGQGTRLTVV.

V gene TRBV19 combines with J gene TRBJ1-5; the match to TRBD1 covers 8 bases. There are 17 residues in the CDR3. With V trimmed by 4 bases and J by 2 bases, 10 bases remained unmatched. Germline V gene data show CDR1 as LNHDA and CDR2 as SQIVND (reference sequence). The CDR3 reads CASSTALGQGGNQPQHF. In DNA, the CDR3 is TGTGCCAGTAGTACCGCCCTCGGACAGGGAGGCAATCAGCCCCAGCATTTT.

CDR3 loop: CASSPRQGITYEQYF. The DNA for the CDR3 is TGTGCCAGCAGCCCTCGACAGGGCATCACCTACGAGCAGTACTTC. The chain combines TRBV9 with TRBJ2-7; 7 bases line up with TRBD1. Trimming cost V 4 bases and J 2 bases; bases outside gene matches: 9. Germline CDR1 is SGDLS and CDR2 is YYNGEE. This CDR3 is 15 amino acids long.

The gene calls are TRBV29-1 and TRBJ1-3; tentative D call: TRBD1 (6 bases). Trimming cost V 6 bases and J 2 bases, with 14 bases left between them. The CDR3 sequence is 14 residues long. Per the germline V gene, CDR1 is SQVTM and CDR2 is ANQGSEA. CDR3 loop: CSVLPGVAGNTIYF. CDR3 nucleotide sequence: TGCAGCGTACTCCCAGGGGTAGCTGGAAACACCATATATTTT.

V and J are TRBV20-1 and TRBJ1-2; D may be TRBD1 (6 bases). Per the germline V gene, CDR1 is DFQATT and CDR2 is SNEGSKA (reference sequence). The V end lost 6 bases, the J end lost 0 bases, and 17 bases lay between the germline ends. CDR3 length equals 15 residues. The CDR3 DNA follows: TGCAGTGCGGCCCACGGGGGCCTTTCTAACTATGGCTACACCTTC. Protein sequence: CSAAHGGLSNYGYTF.

The J gene is TRBJ2-4, the V gene TRBV20-1; D is ambiguous. The germline CDR1 and CDR2 sequences are DFQATT and SNEGSKA (reference sequence). Deletions cut 6 bases from V and 0 bases from J, with 9 bases between. The length of the CDR3 is 13 residues. The CDR3 region is CSAPGRAKNIQYF. As DNA, the CDR3 is TGCAGTGCCCCGGGCCGAGCCAAAAACATTCAGTACTTC.

The rearrangement links TRBV20-1 to TRBJ1-5; 7 nucleotides align to TRBD1. The V segment lost 6 bases and the J segment 10 bases; nucleotides outside the gene matches: 9. CDR1 is DFQATT and CDR2 is SNEGSKA in the germline V gene (reference sequence). This CDR3 has 12 amino acids. The CDR3 region is CSAIDRALPQHF. CDR3 in DNA: TGCAGTGCCATCGACAGGGCATTACCCCAGCATTTT.